The next 19 T cell receptor beta chains were all read from a single sample in a study of cytomegalovirus exposure and HLA in healthy donors. PCR used 60 Vbeta primers and 13 Jbeta primers. TCRdb's copy holds only in-frame clones and misses some; the assay was immunoSEQ multiplex PCR. The repertoire holds hundreds of thousands of clones, 65% to 80% seen once, with around 16% in the top ten. Sequenced input: PBMCs. The receptor source for this set is a man in his forties in good health and CMV-seronegative.

The rearrangement links TRBV6-5 to TRBJ2-7; TRBD1 might be the D (6 bases). Trimming pared 2 bases from V and 6 bases from J, leaving 17 bases between. The CDR3 covers 15 residues. Per the germline V gene, CDR1 is MNHEY and CDR2 is SVGAGI. The CDR3 loop is CASSYASADSTEQYF. The CDR3 bases are TGTGCCAGCAGTTACGCCTCAGCGGACAGCACCGAGCAGTACTTC.

The V gene is TRBV5-6, the J gene TRBJ2-2; no firm D call. Trimming stripped 2 bases from V and 6 bases from J, with 11 bases between. The CDR3 covers 14 residues. CDR1 is SGHDT and CDR2 is YYEEEE in the germline V gene. In DNA form, the CDR3 reads TGTGCCAGCAGCTTTGGGCGCCTCGCCGGGGAGCTGTTTTTT. Its protein is CASSFGRLAGELFF.

Comments on this clone: One end of the junction is discordant with germline, which a read error may explain. V and J are TRBV7-9 and TRBJ2-4; the D gene is possibly TRBD2 (6 bases). CDR1 SEHNR and CDR2 FQNEAQ come from the germline V gene (reference sequence). This CDR3 is built from 17 residues. CDR3 in amino acids: CSSSSIGEALAKNIQYF. CDR3 sequence (DNA): TGTTCCAGCAGCTCCATCGGGGAGGCGTTAGCCAAAAACATTCAGTACTTC. Together with reference TRBV7-9 and TRBJ2-4, the CDR3 gives the full variable domain: DTGVSQNPRHKITKRGQNVTFRCDPISEHNRLYWYRQTLGQGPEFLTYFQNEAQLEKSRLLSDRFSAERPKGSFSTLEIQRTEQGDSAMYLCSSSSIGEALAKNIQYFGAGTRLSVL.

The rearrangement uses TRBV10-3 and TRBJ1-1; no firm D call. V was clipped by 0 bases and J by 2 bases, with 10 bases between them. The CDR3 spans 15 residues. Germline V gene lookup returns CDR1 ENHRY and CDR2 SYGVKD. This CDR3 reads CAISESNTANTEAFF. The CDR3, as DNA: TGTGCCATCAGTGAGTCGAATACAGCCAACACTGAAGCTTTCTTT.

The chain joins TRBV25-1 to TRBJ1-3, with D unclear. Germline loops: CDR1 MGHDK, CDR2 SYGVNS. The CDR3 extends over 15 amino acids. Trimming stripped 4 bases from V and 0 bases from J, with 10 bases between. The CDR3: CASSVRSSSGNTIYF. As DNA, the CDR3 is TGTGCCAGCAGTGTCAGGTCGAGCTCTGGAAACACCATATATTTT.

V usage is TRBV28 and J usage is TRBJ1-1; D remains unclear. The CDR3 runs to 13 residues. The germline V gene encodes CDR1 MDHEN and CDR2 SYDVKM. V lost 3 bases to trimming and J lost 1 base, with 6 bases between them. The CDR3 sequence is CASSFRGNTEAFF. CDR3 nucleotides: TGTGCCAGCAGTTTTCGGGGGAACACTGAAGCTTTCTTT.

This clone came up a few times. This chain uses TRBV6-1 with TRBJ2-5, with unresolved D. V lost 5 bases and J 0 bases, leaving 10 bases between the germline ends. The length of the CDR3 is 14 residues. The germline CDR1 and CDR2 sequences are MNHNS and SASEGT. The CDR3 coding sequence is TGTGCCAGCAGTTCAGAGGAGTACCAAGAGACCCAGTACTTC. The encoded protein is CASSSEEYQETQYF.

This clone was seen once. The genes are TRBV7-8 and TRBJ2-2; the D is unclear. The germline CDR1 and CDR2 sequences are SGHVS and FQNEAQ. Between the trimmed V and J ends, which lost 3 bases and 1 base, there was a span of 6 bases. CDR3 size: 14 residues. The CDR3 sequence: CASSFQQNTGELFF. Here the CDR3 DNA reads TGTGCCAGCAGCTTTCAACAGAACACCGGGGAGCTGTTTTTT.

This chain uses TRBV11-2 with TRBJ2-3; D not certain. V dropped 3 bases and J dropped 5 bases, with 3 bases sitting between them. Germline CDR1 SGHAT, CDR2 FQNNGV. The CDR3 has 11 amino acids. The CDR3 region is CASSLRDTQYF. The CDR3 DNA follows: TGTGCCAGCAGCTTGAGAGATACGCAGTATTTT.

The J gene is TRBJ2-1, the V gene TRBV7-3, with TRBD2 matching 8 bases. CDR1 and CDR2 (germline): SGHTA, FQGTGA. The V gene end was trimmed by 5 bases and the J gene end by 9 bases; junction bases not matched to a gene: 9. This CDR3 has 14 residues. CDR3 protein: CASSPTPGGREQFF. The CDR3 coding sequence is TGTGCCAGCAGCCCCACCCCGGGGGGGCGTGAGCAGTTCTTC.

The rearrangement joins TRBV28 to TRBJ1-5, with D perhaps TRBD1 (6 bases). This CDR3 contains 17 residues. Trimming took 3 bases from V and 3 from J, leaving 18 bases between them. Per germline, CDR1 MDHEN and CDR2 SYDVKM. The CDR3 protein is CASSFGQGSRANQPQHF. Here the CDR3 DNA reads TGTGCCAGCAGTTTTGGGCAGGGGTCGAGGGCCAATCAGCCCCAGCATTTT.

This chain's CDR3 is CASSEDRGQQPQHF. The CDR3 DNA reads TGTGCCAGCAGTGAGGACAGGGGGCAACAGCCCCAGCATTTT. This sequence joins TRBV2 and TRBJ1-5; 11 bases are shared with TRBD1. Germline V gene lookup returns CDR1 SNHLY and CDR2 FYNNEI. V was pared by 3 bases and J by 7 bases, with 2 bases of the junction left unmatched. The CDR3 sequence is 14 residues long.

This clone has only one observation. The chain employs TRBV7-9 and TRBJ2-3; 9 nucleotides line up with TRBD1. Unmatched junction bases numbered 9, after V lost 5 bases and J lost 6 bases. Germline V gene data show CDR1 as SEHNR and CDR2 as FQNEAQ (reference sequence). The CDR3 is 15 amino acids. CDR3 sequence (DNA): TGTGCCAGCAGCGTCGGGACAGGGATTTCCGATACGCAGTATTTT. As protein: CASSVGTGISDTQYF. The full variable domain, with the rest looked up from reference TRBV7-9 and TRBJ2-3, is DTGVSQNPRHKITKRGQNVTFRCDPISEHNRLYWYRQTLGQGPEFLTYFQNEAQLEKSRLLSDRFSAERPKGSFSTLEIQRTEQGDSAMYLCASSVGTGISDTQYFGPGTRLTVL.

In this sample, this clone turned up a few times. The chain employs TRBV28 and TRBJ1-1; weak D call: TRBD1 (6 bases). The V gene's germline CDR1 is MDHEN and CDR2 SYDVKM. This CDR3 comprises 11 residues. The germline V and J ends were trimmed by 10 bases and 5 bases, with 11 bases remaining between them. CDR3 sequence reads: CATQTGTEAFF. CDR3 coding DNA: TGTGCCACCCAGACAGGAACTGAAGCTTTCTTT.

This clone was seen only a few times. The J gene is TRBJ2-7, the V gene TRBV6-5, with D possibly matching TRBD2 (6 bases). Germline V gene lookup returns CDR1 MNHEY and CDR2 SVGAGI. Trimming cost V 4 bases and J 6 bases, with 13 bases left between them. The CDR3 is 13 amino acids. In nucleotides, the CDR3 is TGTGCCAGCAGTTCGGGACTGCGAGGCGAGCAGTACTTC. It is translated as CASSSGLRGEQYF.

This chain connects TRBV10-3 to TRBJ2-5; 9 bases are a match to TRBD1. Germline CDR1 and CDR2: ENHRY and SYGVKD. The CDR3 runs 15 residues. The V and J ends lost 5 bases and 5 bases, in that order; junction bases with no gene match: 9. The CDR3 is CAISLTGTGMETQYF. Here the CDR3 DNA reads TGTGCCATCAGTTTAACCGGGACAGGGATGGAGACCCAGTACTTC.

The chain links TRBV5-3 to TRBJ2-1; the match to TRBD2 covers 13 bases. TRBV5-3 falls under the ORF class, with uncertain function. V was pared by 9 bases and J by 9 bases, with 9 bases of the junction left unmatched. The CDR3 consists of 14 residues. The CDR3 sequence: CAIPLAGGQCEQFF. The CDR3 DNA reads TGTGCCATCCCACTAGCGGGAGGGCAGTGTGAGCAGTTCTTC.

This rearrangement joins TRBV10-1 to TRBJ2-7; 7 bases are shared with TRBD1. J gave up 3 bases and V 7 bases, and 6 bases lay outside the gene matches. Germline CDR1 reads WNHNN; CDR2 reads SYGVQD (reference sequence). The CDR3 spans 13 residues. In DNA form, the CDR3 reads TGCGCCAGCATCCCCTCAGGGGGCTACGAGCAGTACTTC. Its protein is CASIPSGGYEQYF.

V usage is TRBV30 and J usage is TRBJ2-5; 7 bases are a match to TRBD2. The CDR3 has 14 amino acids. Trimming at V came to 2 bases and at J to 7 bases, leaving 10 bases not matched to a gene. Germline assignment: CDR1 GTSNPN and CDR2 SVGIG (reference sequence). Written as DNA, the CDR3 is TGTGCCTGGAGTACAGACGGGACGGGAGGGACCCAGTACTTC. Residues: CAWSTDGTGGTQYF.